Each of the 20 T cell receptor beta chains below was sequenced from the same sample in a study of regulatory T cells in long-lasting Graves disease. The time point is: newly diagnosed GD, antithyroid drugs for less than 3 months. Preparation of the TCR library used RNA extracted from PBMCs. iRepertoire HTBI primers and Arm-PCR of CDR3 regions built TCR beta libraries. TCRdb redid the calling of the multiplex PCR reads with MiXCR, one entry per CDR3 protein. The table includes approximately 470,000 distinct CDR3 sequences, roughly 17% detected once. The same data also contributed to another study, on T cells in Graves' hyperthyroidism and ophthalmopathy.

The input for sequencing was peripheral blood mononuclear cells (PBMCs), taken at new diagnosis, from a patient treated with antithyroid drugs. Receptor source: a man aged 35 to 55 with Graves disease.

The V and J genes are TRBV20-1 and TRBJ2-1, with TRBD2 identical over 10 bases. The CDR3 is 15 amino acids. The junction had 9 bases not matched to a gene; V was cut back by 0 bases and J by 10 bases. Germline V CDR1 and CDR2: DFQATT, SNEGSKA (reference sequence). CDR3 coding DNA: TGCAGTGCTAGAGATCCCATGGGACTAGCGAGCGAGCAGTTCTTC. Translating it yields CSARDPMGLASEQFF.

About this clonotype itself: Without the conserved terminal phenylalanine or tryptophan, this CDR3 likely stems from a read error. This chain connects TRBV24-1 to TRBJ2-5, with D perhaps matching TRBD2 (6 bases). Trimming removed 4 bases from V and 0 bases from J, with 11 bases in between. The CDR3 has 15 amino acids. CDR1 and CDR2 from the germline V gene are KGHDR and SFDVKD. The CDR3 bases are TGTGCCACCAGTGAGGGGGGACTCTACCAAGAGACCCAGTACTCC. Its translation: CATSEGGLYQETQYS.

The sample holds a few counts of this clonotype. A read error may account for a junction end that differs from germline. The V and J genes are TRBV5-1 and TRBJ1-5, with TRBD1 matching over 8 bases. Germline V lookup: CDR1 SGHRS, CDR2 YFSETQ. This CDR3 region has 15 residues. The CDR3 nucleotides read TGTGCCAGCAGCTTGACCGGACAGGGCCATCAGCCCCAGCATTTT. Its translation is CASSLTGQGHQPQHF. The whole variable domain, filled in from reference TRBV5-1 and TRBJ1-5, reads KAGVTQTPRYLIKTRGQQVTLSCSPISGHRSVSWYQQTPGQGLQFLFEYFSETQRNKGNFPGRFSGRQFSNSRSEMNVSTLELGDSALYLCASSLTGQGHQPQHFGDGTRLSIL.

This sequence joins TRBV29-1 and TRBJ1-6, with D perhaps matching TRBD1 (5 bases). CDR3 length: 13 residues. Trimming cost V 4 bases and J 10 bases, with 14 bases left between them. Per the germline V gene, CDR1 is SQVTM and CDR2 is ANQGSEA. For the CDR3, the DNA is TGCAGCGTTGCTACCAGTGACAGATCACCCCTCCACTTT. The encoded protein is CSVATSDRSPLHF.

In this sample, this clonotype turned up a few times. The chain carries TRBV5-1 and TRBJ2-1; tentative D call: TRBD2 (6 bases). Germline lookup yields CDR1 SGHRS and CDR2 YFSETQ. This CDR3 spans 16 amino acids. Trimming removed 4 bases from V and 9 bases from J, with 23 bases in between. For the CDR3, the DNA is TGCGCCAGCAGCCCGGGCGGTCGGATCCGGGAGTTTGAGCAGTTCTTC. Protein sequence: CASSPGGRIREFEQFF.

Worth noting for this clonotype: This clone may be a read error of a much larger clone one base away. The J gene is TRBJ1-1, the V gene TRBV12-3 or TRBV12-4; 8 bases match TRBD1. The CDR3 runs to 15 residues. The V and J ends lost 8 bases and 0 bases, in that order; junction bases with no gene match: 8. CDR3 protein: CASGPRQGMNTEAFF. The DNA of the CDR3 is TGTGCCAGCGGTCCTAGACAGGGGATGAACACTGAAGCTTTCTTT.

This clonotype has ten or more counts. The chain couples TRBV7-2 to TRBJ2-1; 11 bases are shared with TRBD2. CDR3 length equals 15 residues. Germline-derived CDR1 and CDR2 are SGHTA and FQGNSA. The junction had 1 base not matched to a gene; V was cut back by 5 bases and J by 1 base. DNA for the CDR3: TGTGCCAGCAGCGGGACTAGCGGTTCCTACAATGAGCAGTTCTTC. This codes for CASSGTSGSYNEQFF.

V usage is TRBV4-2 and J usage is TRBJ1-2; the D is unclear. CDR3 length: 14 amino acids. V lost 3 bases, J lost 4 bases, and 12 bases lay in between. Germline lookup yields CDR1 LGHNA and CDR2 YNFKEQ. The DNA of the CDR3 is TGTGCCAGCAGCCACCTAGGGTCGGGCTATGGCTACACCTTC. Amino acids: CASSHLGSGYGYTF.

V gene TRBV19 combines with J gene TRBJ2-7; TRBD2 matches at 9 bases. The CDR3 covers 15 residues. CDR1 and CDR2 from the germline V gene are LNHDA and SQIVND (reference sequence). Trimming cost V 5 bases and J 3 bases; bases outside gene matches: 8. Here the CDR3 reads CASSPTLAGHYEQYF. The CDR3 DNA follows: TGTGCCAGTAGTCCAACACTAGCGGGCCACTACGAGCAGTACTTC. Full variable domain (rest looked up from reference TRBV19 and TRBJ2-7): DGGITQSPKYLFRKEGQNVTLSCEQNLNHDAMYWYRQDPGQGLRLIYYSQIVNDFQKGDIAEGYSVSREKKESFPLTVTSAQKNPTAFYLCASSPTLAGHYEQYFGPGTRLTVT.

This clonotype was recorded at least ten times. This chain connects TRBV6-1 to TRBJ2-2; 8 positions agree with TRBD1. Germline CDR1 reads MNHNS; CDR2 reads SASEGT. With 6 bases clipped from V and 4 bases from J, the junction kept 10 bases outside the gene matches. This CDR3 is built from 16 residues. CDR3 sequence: CASSKDRAPGTGELFF. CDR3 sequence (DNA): TGTGCCAGCAGCAAGGACAGGGCCCCGGGCACCGGGGAGCTGTTTTTT.

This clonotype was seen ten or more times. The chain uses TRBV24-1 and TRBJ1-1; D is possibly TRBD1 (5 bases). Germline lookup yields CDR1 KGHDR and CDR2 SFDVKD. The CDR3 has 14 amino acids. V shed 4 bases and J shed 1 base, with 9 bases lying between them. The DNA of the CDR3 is TGTGCCACCAGTGACCCCAGGGAGAACACTGAAGCTTTCTTT. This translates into CATSDPRENTEAFF.

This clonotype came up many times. CDR3 nucleotides: TGTGCCAGCAGCTTAACGTGGGGGTACACTGAAGCTTTCTTT. Protein: CASSLTWGYTEAFF. This chain uses TRBV11-1 with TRBJ1-1, with D maybe TRBD1 (5 bases). In germline, CDR1 is SGHAT, CDR2 FQDESV (reference sequence). V dropped 2 bases and J dropped 3 bases, with 10 bases sitting between them. The CDR3 runs to 14 residues.

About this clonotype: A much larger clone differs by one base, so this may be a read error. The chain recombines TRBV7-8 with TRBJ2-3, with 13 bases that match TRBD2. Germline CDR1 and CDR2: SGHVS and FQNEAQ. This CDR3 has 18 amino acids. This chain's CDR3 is CVSSQGLAGALRTDTQYF. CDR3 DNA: TGTGTCAGCAGCCAAGGACTAGCGGGAGCGTTGCGGACAGATACGCAGTATTTT.

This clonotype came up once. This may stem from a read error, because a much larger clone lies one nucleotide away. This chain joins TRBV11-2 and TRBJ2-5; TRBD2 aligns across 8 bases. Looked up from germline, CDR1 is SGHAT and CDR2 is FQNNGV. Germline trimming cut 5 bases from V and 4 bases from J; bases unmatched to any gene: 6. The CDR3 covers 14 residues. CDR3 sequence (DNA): TGTGCCAGCAGCCGCCTCGGGAGGGGAGAGACCCAGTACTTC. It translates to CASSRLGRGETQYF. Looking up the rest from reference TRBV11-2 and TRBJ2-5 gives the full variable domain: EAGVAQSPRYKIIEKRQSVAFWCNPISGHATLYWYQQILGQGPKLLIQFQNNGVVDDSQLPKDRFSAERLKGVDSTLKIQPAKLEDSAVYLCASSRLGRGETQYFGPGTRLLVL.

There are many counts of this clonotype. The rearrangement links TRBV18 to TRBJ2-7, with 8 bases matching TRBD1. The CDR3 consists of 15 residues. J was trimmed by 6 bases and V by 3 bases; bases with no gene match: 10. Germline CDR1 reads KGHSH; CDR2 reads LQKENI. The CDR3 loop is CASSPPGTGLGEQYF. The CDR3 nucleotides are TGTGCCAGCTCACCGCCCGGGACAGGCCTCGGCGAGCAGTACTTC. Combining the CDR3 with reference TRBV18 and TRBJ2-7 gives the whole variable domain NAGVMQNPRHLVRRRGQEARLRCSPMKGHSHVYWYRQLPEEGLKFMVYLQKENIIDESGMPKERFSAEFPKEGPSILRIQQVVRGDSAAYFCASSPPGTGLGEQYFGPGTRLTVT.

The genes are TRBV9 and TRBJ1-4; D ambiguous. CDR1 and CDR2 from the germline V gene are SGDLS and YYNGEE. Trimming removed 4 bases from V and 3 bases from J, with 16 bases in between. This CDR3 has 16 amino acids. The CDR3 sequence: CASSPSPNLANEKLFF. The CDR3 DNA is TGTGCCAGCAGCCCTAGCCCGAATTTGGCTAATGAAAAACTGTTTTTT.

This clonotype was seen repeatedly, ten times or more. In DNA form, the CDR3 reads TGTGCCAGCAGCCAACGCAGGGGGCTAACCTACGAGCAGTACTTC. Encoded protein: CASSQRRGLTYEQYF. V gene TRBV3-1 combines with J gene TRBJ2-7; 8 nucleotides agree with TRBD1. The CDR3 has 15 amino acids. V trimming: 2 bases; J trimming: 2 bases; junction bases outside the gene matches: 5. The germline CDR1 and CDR2 sequences are LGHDT and YNNKEL (reference sequence).

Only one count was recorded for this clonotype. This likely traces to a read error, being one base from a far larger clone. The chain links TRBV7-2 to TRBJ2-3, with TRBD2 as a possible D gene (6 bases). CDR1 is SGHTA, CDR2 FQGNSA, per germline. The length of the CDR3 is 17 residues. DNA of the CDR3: TGTGCCAGCAGCTTAGATCTGAGCAGAACTAGCACAGATACGCGGTATTTT. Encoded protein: CASSLDLSRTSTDTRYF.

The DNA of the CDR3 is TGTGCCAGTAGTAAGAACAGGGGACATGGCTACACCTTC. It specifies CASSKNRGHGYTF. This chain uses TRBV19 with TRBJ1-2, with 7 bases lining up with TRBD1. Trimming cost V 4 bases and J 6 bases; bases outside gene matches: 5. Germline V gene data show CDR1 as LNHDA and CDR2 as SQIVND (reference sequence). This CDR3 comprises 13 residues.

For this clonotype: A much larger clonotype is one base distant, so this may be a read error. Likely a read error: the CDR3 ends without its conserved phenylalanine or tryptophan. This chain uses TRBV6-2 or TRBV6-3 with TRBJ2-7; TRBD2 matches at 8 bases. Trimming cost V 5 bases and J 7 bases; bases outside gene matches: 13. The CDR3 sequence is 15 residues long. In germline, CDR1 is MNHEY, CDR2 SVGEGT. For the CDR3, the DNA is TGTGCCAGCAGTGCATTAGCGGGAACCCGGGGAGAGCAGTACCTC. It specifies CASSALAGTRGEQYL.